The 24 T cell receptor beta chains below come from one sample, sequenced in a study of beta chain features in type 1 diabetes. Broader study findings: Shorter TCRB CDR3s, moderately but significantly so, marked every one of the four CD4+ subsets in Type 1 diabetes patients.

Isolated RNA was reverse transcribed in full, so expressed TCRB transcripts were sequenced. Generated by immunoSEQ multiplex PCR, the TCRdb table keeps only in-frame clones and is missing some. The table lists 200,000 to 250,000 clones, roughly 13% of them singletons. These TCRs' antigens remain unknown. Specimen: naive CD4+ T cells from blood. The receptors shown here come from a man aged 30 to 45 with type 1 diabetes.

This clone was recorded once. CDR3 loop: CASSRTSGLTDTQYF. CDR3 DNA sequence: TGTGCCAGCAGTAGGACTAGCGGTCTCACAGATACGCAGTATTTT. This rearrangement joins TRBV2 to TRBJ2-3; 10 bases line up with TRBD2. The CDR3 has 15 amino acids. V shed 5 bases, J shed 2 bases, and the junction held 4 bases outside the gene matches. Germline loops: CDR1 SNHLY, CDR2 FYNNEI.

This clone showed up just a few times. The CDR3 loop is CSGDRGNTEAFF. DNA of the CDR3: TGCAGCGGCGACAGGGGGAACACTGAAGCTTTCTTT. The gene calls are TRBV29-1 and TRBJ1-1; 8 bases map to TRBD1. In germline, CDR1 is SQVTM, CDR2 ANQGSEA. This CDR3 spans 12 amino acids. The J segment lost 1 base and the V segment lost 7 bases, leaving 2 bases of the junction unmatched. The entire variable domain, with the rest obtained from reference TRBV29-1 and TRBJ1-1, is as follows: SAVISQKPSRDICQRGTSLTIQCQVDSQVTMMFWYRQQPGQSLTLIATANQGSEATYESGFVIDKFPISRPNLTFSTLTVSNMSPEDSSIYLCSGDRGNTEAFFGQGTRLTVV.

This clone turned up a few times. The rearrangement joins TRBV18 to TRBJ1-1; the match to TRBD1 covers 7 bases. The CDR3 spans 14 residues. Germline CDR1 is KGHSH and CDR2 is LQKENI. J was trimmed by 4 bases and V by 4 bases; bases with no gene match: 6. In DNA, the CDR3 is TGTGCCAGCTCACTCAGACAGGGTGGCACTGAAGCTTTCTTT. Protein sequence: CASSLRQGGTEAFF. The full variable domain, with the rest looked up from reference TRBV18 and TRBJ1-1, is NAGVMQNPRHLVRRRGQEARLRCSPMKGHSHVYWYRQLPEEGLKFMVYLQKENIIDESGMPKERFSAEFPKEGPSILRIQQVVRGDSAAYFCASSLRQGGTEAFFGQGTRLTVV.

This clone was counted between two and nine times. The chain employs TRBV6-5 and TRBJ1-2; a weak D match, TRBD1 (6 bases). CDR3 length: 15 residues. Trimming left V 0 bases short and J 4 bases short, with 12 bases between. Germline CDR1 reads MNHEY; CDR2 reads SVGAGI. This CDR3 is CASSYSGTGTYGYTF. In nucleotides, the CDR3 is TGTGCCAGCAGTTACTCAGGAACAGGGACCTATGGCTACACCTTC.

This clone was recorded a few times. The chain recombines TRBV5-1 with TRBJ2-5; TRBD1 or TRBD2 may be the D gene (5 bases each). Looked up from germline, CDR1 is SGHRS and CDR2 is YFSETQ. V was cut by 4 bases and J by 4 bases, with 11 bases left in between. The CDR3 runs 13 residues. CDR3: CASSVGPGETQYF. DNA of the CDR3: TGCGCCAGCAGCGTGGGACCGGGAGAGACCCAGTACTTC.

This clone was counted a few times. The chain combines TRBV6-1 with TRBJ2-5, with unresolved D. Per germline, CDR1 MNHNS and CDR2 SASEGT. Deletions cut 0 bases from V and 7 bases from J, with 9 bases between. This CDR3 spans 13 amino acids. In DNA form, the CDR3 reads TGTGCCAGCAGTGAAGCGCTTCGTAGGACCCAGTACTTC. It codes for CASSEALRRTQYF.

This clone was detected a few times. V and J are TRBV2 and TRBJ1-5; TRBD1 is a possible D gene (5 bases). Germline CDR1 and CDR2: SNHLY and FYNNEI. The CDR3 extends over 14 amino acids. Between the trimmed V and J ends, which lost 3 bases and 2 bases, there was a span of 8 bases. The CDR3 bases are TGTGCCAGCAGTGACAGGGCAGGCAATCAGCCCCAGCATTTT. Protein product: CASSDRAGNQPQHF.

The rearrangement links TRBV15 to TRBJ1-3; TRBD1 agrees at 9 bases. Germline lookup yields CDR1 LNHNV and CDR2 YYDKDF (reference sequence). V lost 2 bases to trimming and J lost 3 bases; unmatched junction nucleotides: 2. The CDR3 is made up of 15 amino acids. Here the CDR3 DNA reads TGTGCCACCAGCAGATGGACAGGGGTTGGAAACACCATATATTTT. It codes for CATSRWTGVGNTIYF.

V gene TRBV5-1 combines with J gene TRBJ2-3, with TRBD2 as a possible D gene (6 bases). The CDR3 spans 15 residues. Trimming took off 3 bases at V and 4 bases at J, with 15 bases between the two ends. Germline lookup yields CDR1 SGHRS and CDR2 YFSETQ. This CDR3 reads CASSWDSSGPDTQYF. The CDR3, as DNA: TGCGCCAGCAGCTGGGACTCCAGCGGTCCAGATACGCAGTATTTT.

This rearrangement joins TRBV9 to TRBJ1-1, with TRBD1 identical over 9 bases. The length of the CDR3 is 21 residues. The V gene's germline CDR1 is SGDLS and CDR2 YYNGEE. V lost 4 bases to trimming and J lost 4 bases; unmatched junction nucleotides: 26. CDR3 sequence: CASSLGTGTGTREVVGTEAFF. CDR3 DNA: TGTGCCAGCAGCCTCGGAACCGGGACAGGGACGAGGGAAGTCGTGGGCACTGAAGCTTTCTTT.

This clone was picked up a small number of times. V and J are TRBV25-1 and TRBJ2-1; 7 bases match TRBD2. This CDR3 is built from 14 residues. Trimming at V came to 4 bases and at J to 5 bases, leaving 5 bases not matched to a gene. CDR1 and CDR2 from the germline V gene are MGHDK and SYGVNS. The CDR3, as DNA: TGTGCCAGCAGTGGAGCTCTAGCGGACAATGAGCAGTTCTTC. Its translation: CASSGALADNEQFF.

The gene calls are TRBV6-1 and TRBJ2-3; TRBD2 aligns across 7 bases. CDR1 and CDR2 (germline): MNHNS, SASEGT. With V trimmed by 6 bases and J by 0 bases, 3 bases remained unmatched. The CDR3 contains 14 residues. This CDR3 reads CASRRLASTDTQYF. CDR3 sequence (DNA): TGTGCCAGCAGACGACTAGCTAGCACAGATACGCAGTATTTT.

The chain carries TRBV5-1 and TRBJ2-3; 11 bases line up with TRBD2. This CDR3 is 20 amino acids long. In germline, CDR1 is SGHRS, CDR2 YFSETQ. The ends lost 0 bases at V and 2 bases at J; junction bases unmatched: 14. The CDR3 DNA sequence: TGCGCCAGCAGCTTGGCCTTTAGCGGGGGGGCTGGCGGAGACACAGATACGCAGTATTTT. Amino acid sequence: CASSLAFSGGAGGDTDTQYF.

The rearrangement links TRBV4-1 to TRBJ2-7; 9 nucleotides align to TRBD1. V was pared by 3 bases and J by 0 bases, with 3 bases of the junction left unmatched. The CDR3 totals 15 residues. Looked up from germline, CDR1 is MGHRA and CDR2 is YSYEKL. The CDR3, as DNA: TGCGCCAGCAGCCACGGACAGGGGCCCTCCTACGAGCAGTACTTC. As protein: CASSHGQGPSYEQYF.

This chain links TRBV6-5 with TRBJ1-2; D is unresolved. Germline V gene sequence: CDR1 MNHEY, CDR2 SVGAGI. The length of the CDR3 is 13 residues. Trimming stripped 7 bases from V and 2 bases from J, with 11 bases between. CDR3 coding DNA: TGTGCCAGCACCCGGCGGGAAAACTATGGCTACACCTTC. Amino acid sequence: CASTRRENYGYTF.

The genes are TRBV15 and TRBJ2-2, with TRBD2 matching 10 bases. The ends lost 0 bases at V and 6 bases at J; junction bases unmatched: 1. CDR3 length: 15 residues. Germline V gives CDR1 LNHNV, CDR2 YYDKDF (reference sequence). The CDR3 protein is CATSRDLAGAGELFF. CDR3 in DNA: TGTGCCACCAGCAGAGATCTAGCGGGAGCCGGGGAGCTGTTTTTT.

V gene TRBV29-1 combines with J gene TRBJ2-1; TRBD1 might be the D (5 bases). Trimming cost V 2 bases and J 7 bases, with 9 bases left between them. This CDR3 region has 12 residues. CDR1 and CDR2 (germline): SQVTM, ANQGSEA. DNA for the CDR3: TGCAGCGTTGAACGCAGGGCGAATGAGCAGTTCTTC. Amino acids: CSVERRANEQFF.

The chain recombines TRBV5-1 with TRBJ1-1; D not resolved. With 2 bases removed from V and 3 bases from J, the gap between germline ends came to 14 bases. There are 15 residues in the CDR3. Germline V lookup: CDR1 SGHRS, CDR2 YFSETQ. The CDR3 here is CASSLLSRSDTEAFF. Written as DNA, the CDR3 is TGCGCCAGCAGCTTACTCAGTCGGAGTGACACTGAAGCTTTCTTT.

This clone has a handful of counts. The gene calls are TRBV10-3 and TRBJ2-3, with 7 bases aligning to TRBD1. Germline values: CDR1 ENHRY, CDR2 SYGVKD. The CDR3 is 13 residues long. Trimming at V came to 11 bases and at J to 2 bases, leaving 7 bases not matched to a gene. CDR3: CAVDRENTDTQYF. CDR3 in DNA: TGTGCCGTCGACAGGGAAAACACAGATACGCAGTATTTT.

This clone was seen a handful of times. The rearrangement links TRBV7-8 to TRBJ1-2, with D hard to call. Germline V gene data show CDR1 as SGHVS and CDR2 as FQNEAQ. The CDR3 length is 14 residues. V gave up 2 bases and J gave up 4 bases, with 11 bases separating them. The CDR3 loop reads CASSLSAGSYGYTF. Here the CDR3 DNA reads TGTGCCAGCAGCTTATCGGCAGGCAGCTATGGCTACACCTTC.

This clone has just a few counts. This chain links TRBV4-1 with TRBJ1-2; a weak D match, TRBD1 (6 bases). Germline V gene sequence: CDR1 MGHRA, CDR2 YSYEKL. V was pared by 6 bases and J by 7 bases, with 9 bases between. This CDR3 is built from 11 residues. Here the CDR3 DNA reads TGCGCCAGCAGTCAGGGGACTGGCTACACCTTC. It yields the protein CASSQGTGYTF.

This chain connects TRBV4-1 to TRBJ2-2, with D tentatively TRBD2 (6 bases). The germline gives CDR1 MGHRA, CDR2 YSYEKL. The CDR3 loop spans 18 amino acids. Deletions cut 0 bases from V and 0 bases from J, with 14 bases between. This chain's CDR3 is CASSQEVVTRTNTGELFF. The CDR3 DNA reads TGCGCCAGCAGCCAAGAAGTTGTGACTAGGACGAACACCGGGGAGCTGTTTTTT.

The CDR3 reads CASSQGAEISYEQYF. The CDR3 bases are TGTGCCAGCAGCCAGGGGGCCGAAATTTCCTACGAGCAGTACTTC. The chain employs TRBV2 and TRBJ2-7; TRBD1 matches at 8 bases. Trimming cost V 6 bases and J 1 base; bases outside gene matches: 8. The CDR3 has 15 amino acids. The germline CDR1 and CDR2 sequences are SNHLY and FYNNEI.

This clone was recorded only once. The gene calls are TRBV11-2 and TRBJ1-1; D perhaps matches TRBD1 (6 bases). The germline gives CDR1 SGHAT, CDR2 FQNNGV. Trimming left V 6 bases short and J 7 bases short, with 9 bases between. The CDR3 extends over 11 amino acids. The CDR3 nucleotides are TGTGCCAGCAGTCGACAGGTTGAAGCTTTCTTT. Translated: CASSRQVEAFF.